The source of this T cell receptor (beta chain) is a study of T cell responses to AZD1222 COVID-19 vaccine. TCRdb's copy holds only in-frame clones and misses some; the assay was immunoSEQ multiplex PCR. This table has roughly 150,000 clones, 80% to 95% appearing once. With 0 bases clipped from V and 12 bases from J, the junction kept 10 bases outside the gene matches. Germline V CDR1 and CDR2: MNHNS, SASEGT. The CDR3 loop spans 15 amino acids. Study-wide results and caveats: Spike was spanned by vaccine-associated CD4 TCRs, which were dominant at 160-218 and 743-854. Only a handful of people who got AZD1222 tested seropositive at baseline. Reportedly, close to half of spike-specific TCRs are directed against unmutated variant regions.

Turning to this clone: Antigen specificity is unknown.

Sequencing used peripheral blood, obtained on day 0 of AZD1222 vaccination. V gene TRBV6-1 combines with J gene TRBJ2-1; 8 nucleotides agree with TRBD2. The TCR sequence derives from an adult in good health. This CDR3 reads CASSEAGTRGPGQFF. CDR3 nucleotide sequence: TGTGCCAGCAGTGAAGCCGGGACTAGAGGGCCGGGGCAGTTCTTC.